This T cell receptor beta chain comes out of a study of blood T cell repertoires in COVID-19. Overall study: Italy, Spain and the United States were the sources of the convalescent and acute COVID-19 samples. The analysed material was cDNA or gDNA that came from T cells, B-cell-depleted T cells, or PBMCs.

This CDR3 contains 10 residues. The germline V gene has CDR1 GTSNPN and CDR2 SVGIG (reference sequence). V dropped 7 bases and J dropped 11 bases, with 12 bases sitting between them. Authors' methods: Estimates of nucleated cell counts were drawn from the amplification of reference gene primers. Profiling relied on immunoSEQ multiplex PCR, and the TCRdb table lists in-frame clones only, not all of them. The D gene and trimming were derived from the DNA, and the V and J assignments and clone size from that table. This table holds more than 95,000 clones, 65% to 90% found once. Input material: peripheral blood. This TCR was recovered from a man in his fifties with acute or convalescent COVID-19. The chain recombines TRBV30 with TRBJ2-1; D is possibly TRBD2 (6 bases). The CDR3 coding sequence is TGTGCCTCAAATGGACTAAAGCAGTTCTTC. Protein sequence: CASNGLKQFF.